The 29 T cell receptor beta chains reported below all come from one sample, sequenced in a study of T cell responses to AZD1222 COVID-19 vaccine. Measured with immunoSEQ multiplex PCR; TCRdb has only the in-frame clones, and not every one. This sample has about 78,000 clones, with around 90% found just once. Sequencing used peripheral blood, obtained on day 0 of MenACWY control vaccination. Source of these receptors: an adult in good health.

The CDR3 reads CASSSVRQLGNTIYF. The CDR3, as DNA: TGTGCCAGCAGCTCCGTACGACAGCTTGGAAACACCATATATTTT. V and J are TRBV7-8 and TRBJ1-3; possibly TRBD1 for D (5 bases). The CDR3 extends over 15 amino acids. CDR1 is SGHVS, CDR2 FQNEAQ, per germline. Between the trimmed V and J ends, which lost 4 bases and 3 bases, there was a span of 13 bases.

The CDR3 DNA reads as TGTGCCAGCAGCATAAGCTACGAGCAGTACTTC. It codes for CASSISYEQYF. The chain carries TRBV2 and TRBJ2-7; no reliable D call. CDR1 and CDR2 (germline): SNHLY, FYNNEI. V lost 6 bases and J lost 3, with 6 bases in between. This CDR3 contains 11 residues. Filled out from reference TRBV2 and TRBJ2-7, the complete variable domain reads EPEVTQTPSHQVTQMGQEVILRCVPISNHLYFYWYRQILGQKVEFLVSFYNNEISEKSEIFDDQFSVERPDGSNFTLKIRSTKLEDSAMYFCASSISYEQYFGPGTRLTVT.

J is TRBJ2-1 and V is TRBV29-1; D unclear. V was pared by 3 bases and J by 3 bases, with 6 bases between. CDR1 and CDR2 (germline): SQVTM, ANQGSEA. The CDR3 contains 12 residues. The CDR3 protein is CSVDDLYNEQFF. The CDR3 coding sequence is TGCAGCGTTGACGACCTCTACAATGAGCAGTTCTTC.

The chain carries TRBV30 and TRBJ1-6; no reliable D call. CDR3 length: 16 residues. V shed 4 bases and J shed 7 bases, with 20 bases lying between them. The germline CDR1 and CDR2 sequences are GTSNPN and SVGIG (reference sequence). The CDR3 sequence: CAWTRSRGARNSPLHF. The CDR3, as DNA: TGTGCCTGGACTCGGTCTCGAGGCGCGAGGAATTCACCCCTCCACTTT.

The CDR3 region is CASSYVTATGGYTF. As DNA, the CDR3 is TGTGCCAGCAGTTACGTGACGGCGACGGGGGGCTACACCTTC. The chain recombines TRBV6-2 or TRBV6-3 with TRBJ1-2, with D unresolved. The germline V gene encodes CDR1 MNHEY and CDR2 SVGEGT. V was cut by 2 bases and J by 8 bases, with 15 bases left in between. CDR3 size: 14 residues.

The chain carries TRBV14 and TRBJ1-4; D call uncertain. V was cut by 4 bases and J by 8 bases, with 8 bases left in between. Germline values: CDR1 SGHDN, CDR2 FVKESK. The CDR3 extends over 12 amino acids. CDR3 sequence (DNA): TGTGCCAGCAGCCGCACGAGCGAAAAACTGTTTTTT. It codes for CASSRTSEKLFF. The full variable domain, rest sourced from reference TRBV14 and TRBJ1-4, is EAGVTQFPSHSVIEKGQTVTLRCDPISGHDNLYWYRRVMGKEIKFLLHFVKESKQDESGMPNNRFLAERTGGTYSTLKVQPAELEDSGVYFCASSRTSEKLFFGSGTQLSVL.

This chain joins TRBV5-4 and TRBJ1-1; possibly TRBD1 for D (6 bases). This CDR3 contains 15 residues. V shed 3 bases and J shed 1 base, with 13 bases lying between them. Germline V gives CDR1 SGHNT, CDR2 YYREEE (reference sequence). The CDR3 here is CASSSIGGKNTEAFF. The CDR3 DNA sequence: TGTGCCAGCAGCTCGATAGGGGGAAAGAACACTGAAGCTTTCTTT.

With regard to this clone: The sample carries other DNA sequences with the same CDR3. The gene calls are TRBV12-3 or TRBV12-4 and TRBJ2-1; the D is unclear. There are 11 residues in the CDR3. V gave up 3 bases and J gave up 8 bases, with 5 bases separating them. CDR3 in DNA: TGTGCCAGCAGTTTGGGCGATGAGCAGTTCTTC. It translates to CASSLGDEQFF.

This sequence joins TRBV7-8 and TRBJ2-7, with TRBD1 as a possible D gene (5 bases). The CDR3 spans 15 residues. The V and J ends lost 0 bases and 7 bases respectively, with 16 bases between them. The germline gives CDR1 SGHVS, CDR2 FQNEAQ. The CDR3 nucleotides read TGTGCCAGCAGCTTAGCTGGAGCCAGGGTCGATGAGCAGTACTTC. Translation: CASSLAGARVDEQYF.

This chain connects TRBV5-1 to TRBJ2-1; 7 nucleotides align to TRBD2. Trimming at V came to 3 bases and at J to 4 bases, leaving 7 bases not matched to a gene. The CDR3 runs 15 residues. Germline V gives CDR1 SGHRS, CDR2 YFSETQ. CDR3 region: CASSYSRGVYNEQFF. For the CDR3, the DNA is TGCGCCAGCAGCTATAGTCGGGGGGTGTACAATGAGCAGTTCTTC.

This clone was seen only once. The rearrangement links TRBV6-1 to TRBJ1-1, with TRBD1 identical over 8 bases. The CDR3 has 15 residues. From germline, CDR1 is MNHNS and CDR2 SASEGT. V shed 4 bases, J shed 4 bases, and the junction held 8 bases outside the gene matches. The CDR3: CASSGVSGGVTEAFF. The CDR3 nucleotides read TGTGCCAGCAGTGGAGTTTCAGGGGGCGTCACTGAAGCTTTCTTT.

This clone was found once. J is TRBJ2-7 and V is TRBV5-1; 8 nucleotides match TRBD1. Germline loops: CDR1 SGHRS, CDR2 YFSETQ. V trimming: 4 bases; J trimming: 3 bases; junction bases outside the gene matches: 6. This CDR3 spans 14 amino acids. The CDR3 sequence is CASSPTTGVYEQYF. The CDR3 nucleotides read TGCGCCAGCAGCCCAACGACAGGGGTCTACGAGCAGTACTTC.

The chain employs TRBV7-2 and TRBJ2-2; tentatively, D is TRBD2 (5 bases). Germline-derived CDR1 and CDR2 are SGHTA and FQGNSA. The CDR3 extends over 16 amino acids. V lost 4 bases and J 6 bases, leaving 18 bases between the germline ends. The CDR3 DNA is TGTGCCAGCAGCTCCGGCAGAGAGGGCAGAGCCGGGGAGCTGTTTTTT. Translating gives CASSSGREGRAGELFF.

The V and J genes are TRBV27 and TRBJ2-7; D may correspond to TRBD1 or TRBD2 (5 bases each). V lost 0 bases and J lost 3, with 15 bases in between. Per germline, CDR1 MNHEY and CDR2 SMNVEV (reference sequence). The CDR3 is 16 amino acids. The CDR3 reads CASSLSGWGINYEQYF. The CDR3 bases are TGTGCCAGCAGTTTATCCGGGTGGGGGATAAACTACGAGCAGTACTTC.

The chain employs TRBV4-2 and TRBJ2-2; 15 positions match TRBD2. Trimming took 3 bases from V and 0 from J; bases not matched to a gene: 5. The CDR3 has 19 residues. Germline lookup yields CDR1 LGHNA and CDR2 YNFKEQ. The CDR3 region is CASSQGTSGGTANTGELFF. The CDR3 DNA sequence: TGTGCCAGCAGCCAGGGGACTAGCGGGGGGACGGCGAACACCGGGGAGCTGTTTTTT.

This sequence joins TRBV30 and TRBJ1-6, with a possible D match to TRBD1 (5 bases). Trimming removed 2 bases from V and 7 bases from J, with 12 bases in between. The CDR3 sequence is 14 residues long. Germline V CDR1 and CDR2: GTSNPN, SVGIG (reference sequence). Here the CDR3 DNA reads TGTGCCTGGAGTCTGGGGACTTTCAATTCACCCCTCCACTTT. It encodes CAWSLGTFNSPLHF.

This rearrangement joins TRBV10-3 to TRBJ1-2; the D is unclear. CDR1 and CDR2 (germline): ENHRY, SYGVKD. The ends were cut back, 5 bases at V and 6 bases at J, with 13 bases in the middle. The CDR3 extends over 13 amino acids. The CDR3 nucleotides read TGTGCCATCAGTCCCTCGGCCCGGGATGGCTACACCTTC. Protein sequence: CAISPSARDGYTF.

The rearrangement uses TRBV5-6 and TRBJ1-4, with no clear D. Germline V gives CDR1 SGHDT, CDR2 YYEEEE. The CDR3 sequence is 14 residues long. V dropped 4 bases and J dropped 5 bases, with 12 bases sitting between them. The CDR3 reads CASSLRAGNEKLFF. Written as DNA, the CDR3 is TGTGCCAGCAGCCTGAGAGCAGGAAATGAAAAACTGTTTTTT.

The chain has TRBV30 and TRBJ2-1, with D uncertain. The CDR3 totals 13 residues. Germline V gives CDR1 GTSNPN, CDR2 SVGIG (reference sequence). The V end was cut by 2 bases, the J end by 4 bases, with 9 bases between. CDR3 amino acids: CAWSSNWYNEQFF. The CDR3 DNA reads TGTGCCTGGAGTTCTAATTGGTACAATGAGCAGTTCTTC.

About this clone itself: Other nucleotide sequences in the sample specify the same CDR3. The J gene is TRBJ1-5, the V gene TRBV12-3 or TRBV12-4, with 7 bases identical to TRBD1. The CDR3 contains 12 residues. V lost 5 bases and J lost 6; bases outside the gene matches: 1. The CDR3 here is CASSTGVQPQHF. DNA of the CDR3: TGTGCCAGCAGTACAGGGGTTCAGCCCCAGCATTTT.

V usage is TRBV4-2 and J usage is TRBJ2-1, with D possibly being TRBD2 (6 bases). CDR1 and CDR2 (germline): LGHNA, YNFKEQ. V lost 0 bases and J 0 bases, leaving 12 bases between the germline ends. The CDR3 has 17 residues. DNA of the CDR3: TGTGCCAGCAGCCAAGATTTCGCCGGGAGCTCCTACAATGAGCAGTTCTTC. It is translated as CASSQDFAGSSYNEQFF.

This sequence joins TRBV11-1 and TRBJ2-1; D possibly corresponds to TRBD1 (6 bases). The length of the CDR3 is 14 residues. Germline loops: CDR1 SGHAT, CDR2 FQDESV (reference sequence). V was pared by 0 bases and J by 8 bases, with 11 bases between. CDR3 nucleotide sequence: TGTGCCAGCAGCTTAGCGCGCCCAGGGGATGAGCAGTTCTTC. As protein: CASSLARPGDEQFF. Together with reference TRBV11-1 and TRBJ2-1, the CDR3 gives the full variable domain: EAEVAQSPRYKITEKSQAVAFWCDPISGHATLYWYRQILGQGPELLVQFQDESVVDDSQLPKDRFSAERLKGVDSTLKIQPAELGDSAMYLCASSLARPGDEQFFGPGTRLTVL.

CDR3 sequence: CASPDRGHQNYGYTF. CDR3 in DNA: TGTGCCTCTCCGGACAGGGGGCACCAAAACTATGGCTACACCTTC. The chain combines TRBV30 with TRBJ1-2; 11 bases align to TRBD1. CDR3 length equals 15 residues. From germline, CDR1 is GTSNPN and CDR2 SVGIG (reference sequence). J lost 2 bases, V lost 7 bases, and 9 bases had no gene match.

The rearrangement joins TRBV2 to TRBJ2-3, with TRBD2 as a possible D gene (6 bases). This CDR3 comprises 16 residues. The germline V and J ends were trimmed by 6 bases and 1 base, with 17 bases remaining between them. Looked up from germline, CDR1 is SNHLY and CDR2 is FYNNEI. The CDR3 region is CASRYKTSYGTDTQYF. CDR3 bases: TGTGCCAGCAGATATAAGACTAGTTATGGCACAGATACGCAGTATTTT.

The DNA of the CDR3 is TGCGCCAGCAGCCCAAGGGCGGGGGGTACTTACAATGAGCAGTTCTTC. This translates into CASSPRAGGTYNEQFF. This chain connects TRBV4-3 to TRBJ2-1, with 8 bases aligning to TRBD2. The germline CDR1 and CDR2 sequences are LGHNA and YSLEER. The CDR3 extends over 16 amino acids. After removal of 4 bases from V and 4 bases from J, the junction contained 9 bases not matched to a gene.

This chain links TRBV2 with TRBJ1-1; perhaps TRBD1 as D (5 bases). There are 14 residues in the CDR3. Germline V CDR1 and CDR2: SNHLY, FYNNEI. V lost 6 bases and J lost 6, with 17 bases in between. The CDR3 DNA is TGTGCCAGCAGGAATGGGGCCGGGGGAGCTGAAGCTTTCTTT. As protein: CASRNGAGGAEAFF.

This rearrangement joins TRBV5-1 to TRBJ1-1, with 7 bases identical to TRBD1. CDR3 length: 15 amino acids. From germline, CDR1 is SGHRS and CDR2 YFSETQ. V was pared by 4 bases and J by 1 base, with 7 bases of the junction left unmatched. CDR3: CASSPPGQRNTEAFF. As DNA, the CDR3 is TGCGCCAGCAGCCCCCCGGGACAGAGGAACACTGAAGCTTTCTTT.

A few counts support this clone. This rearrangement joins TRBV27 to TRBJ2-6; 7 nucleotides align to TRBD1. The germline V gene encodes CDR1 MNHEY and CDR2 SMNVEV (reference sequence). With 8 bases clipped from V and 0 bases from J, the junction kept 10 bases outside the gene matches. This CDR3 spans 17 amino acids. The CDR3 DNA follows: TGTGCCAGCGGCACACAGGGGTCGAGCTCTGGGGCCAACGTCCTGACTTTC. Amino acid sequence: CASGTQGSSSGANVLTF.

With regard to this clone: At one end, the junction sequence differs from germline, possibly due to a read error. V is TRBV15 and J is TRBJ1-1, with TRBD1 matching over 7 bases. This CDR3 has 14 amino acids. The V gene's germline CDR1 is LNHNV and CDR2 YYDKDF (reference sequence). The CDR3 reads CATSRDRVNTEAFF. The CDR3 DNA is TGTGCCACCAGTAGAGACAGGGTGAACACTGAAGCTTTCTTT.